Below are 21 T cell receptor beta chains sequenced from a single sample in a study of T cells in Graves' hyperthyroidism and ophthalmopathy. The TCR beta CDR3 regions underwent amplification using RNA transcripts as the source. The HTBI primer set was used in a first-round RT-PCR of the TCR CDR3. TCRdb fed the multiplex PCR reads into MiXCR, producing one record per CDR3 protein. The profile covers fewer than 350,000 distinct CDR3 sequences, with roughly 19% appearing a single time and approximately 37% taken by the ten largest. Sequenced: blood. The origin of the receptors is a man aged 45-60 years with Graves' ophthalmopathy.

At least ten counts were recorded for this clonotype. The chain joins TRBV3-1 to TRBJ1-2; D uncertain. Trimming shortened V by 3 bases and J by 1 base, and 6 bases separated the two germline ends. CDR3 length: 13 residues. Germline-derived CDR1 and CDR2 are LGHDT and YNNKEL (reference sequence). CDR3 region: CASSHGGNYGYTF. CDR3 coding DNA: TGTGCCAGCAGCCATGGAGGTAACTATGGCTACACCTTC.

Concerning this clonotype itself: A much larger clone differs by one base, so this may be a read error. This sequence joins TRBV27 and TRBJ2-1, with D uncertain. CDR1 is MNHEY and CDR2 is SMNVEV in the germline V gene (reference sequence). CDR3 length: 13 amino acids. As DNA, the CDR3 is TGTGCCAGCAGTTTAACTTGGTACAATGGGCAGTTCTTC. This gives the protein CASSLTWYNGQFF.

This clonotype was found once. This chain connects TRBV20-1 to TRBJ1-1; 9 positions agree with TRBD1. The CDR3 runs 14 residues. J was trimmed by 6 bases and V by 6 bases; bases with no gene match: 11. Per germline, CDR1 DFQATT and CDR2 SNEGSKA (reference sequence). As DNA, the CDR3 is TGCAGTGCGCGACAGGGGGTTAGGCATGCTGAAGCTTTCTTT. The encoded protein is CSARQGVRHAEAFF.

This clonotype showed up just a few times. V and J are TRBV24-1 and TRBJ2-7, with TRBD1 matching over 8 bases. The CDR3 contains 14 residues. V was clipped by 6 bases and J by 2 bases; unmatched bases: 5. Germline V gene sequence: CDR1 KGHDR, CDR2 SFDVKD. The CDR3: CATSPGQAAYEQYF. For the CDR3, the DNA is TGTGCCACCAGTCCGGGACAGGCGGCCTACGAGCAGTACTTC.

This clonotype was observed many times. This chain links TRBV20-1 with TRBJ2-3, with 7 bases that match TRBD2. There are 15 residues in the CDR3. Germline V CDR1 and CDR2: DFQATT, SNEGSKA (reference sequence). The V segment lost 3 bases and the J segment 0 bases; nucleotides outside the gene matches: 6. The CDR3 nucleotides read TGCAGTGCTAGGTCAGGGACTACTAGCACAGATACGCAGTATTTT. Protein sequence: CSARSGTTSTDTQYF.

This sequence joins TRBV6-1 and TRBJ1-4; weak D call: TRBD1 (6 bases). The CDR3 runs 16 residues. V lost 6 bases and J 3 bases, leaving 17 bases between the germline ends. Looked up from germline, CDR1 is MNHNS and CDR2 is SASEGT. The CDR3 sequence is CASSLYPTGPNEKLFF. CDR3 sequence (DNA): TGTGCCAGCAGCCTTTATCCGACAGGACCTAATGAAAAACTGTTTTTT.

The chain has TRBV19 and TRBJ2-7; D possibly corresponds to TRBD1 (6 bases). This CDR3 has 11 residues. Per germline, CDR1 LNHDA and CDR2 SQIVND (reference sequence). CDR3 in DNA: TGTGCTACAGGGAGCTCCTACGAGCAGTACTTC. Amino acids: CATGSSYEQYF. Using reference TRBV19 and TRBJ2-7 for the parts outside the CDR3, the full variable domain is DGGITQSPKYLFRKEGQNVTLSCEQNLNHDAMYWYRQDPGQGLRLIYYSQIVNDFQKGDIAEGYSVSREKKESFPLTVTSAQKNPTAFYLCATGSSYEQYFGPGTRLTVT.

V and J are TRBV6-1 and TRBJ1-5; D uncertain. V gave up 7 bases and J gave up 1 base, with 8 bases separating them. The CDR3 spans 13 residues. Germline lookup yields CDR1 MNHNS and CDR2 SASEGT. The CDR3 DNA reads as TGTGCCAGCAAAAGGGAAAGCAATCAGCCCCAGCATTTT. Translation gives CASKRESNQPQHF.

This clonotype was seen a handful of times. This rearrangement joins TRBV5-1 to TRBJ2-7; 8 bases fit TRBD2. This CDR3 region has 14 residues. CDR1 is SGHRS, CDR2 YFSETQ, per germline. The J segment lost 2 bases and the V segment lost 2 bases, leaving 3 bases of the junction unmatched. CDR3: CASSFRGGAYEQYF. DNA of the CDR3: TGCGCCAGCAGCTTTCGGGGGGGCGCCTACGAGCAGTACTTC.

Comment on this clonotype: This sequence may be a read error, since a much larger clone differs from it by one base. J is TRBJ2-1 and V is TRBV24-1, with 14 bases identical to TRBD2. This CDR3 region has 16 residues. CDR1 and CDR2 from the germline V gene are KGHDR and SFDVKD. This CDR3 reads CAISDGTSGSIREQFF. The CDR3 coding sequence is TGTGCCATCAGTGACGGGACTAGCGGGAGTATCAGGGAGCAGTTCTTC.

This clonotype was seen many times. The gene calls are TRBV2 and TRBJ2-2; 11 bases are a match to TRBD2. The ends lost 4 bases at V and 4 bases at J; junction bases unmatched: 5. Germline V CDR1 and CDR2: SNHLY, FYNNEI. The CDR3 totals 16 residues. The CDR3 sequence is CASSVELAGATGELFF. The CDR3 nucleotides are TGTGCCAGCAGTGTAGAACTAGCGGGGGCCACCGGGGAGCTGTTTTTT. Together with reference TRBV2 and TRBJ2-2, the CDR3 gives the full variable domain: EPEVTQTPSHQVTQMGQEVILRCVPISNHLYFYWYRQILGQKVEFLVSFYNNEISEKSEIFDDQFSVERPDGSNFTLKIRSTKLEDSAMYFCASSVELAGATGELFFGEGSRLTVL.

The chain couples TRBV2 to TRBJ1-4; D perhaps matches TRBD1 (5 bases). Germline V gene data show CDR1 as SNHLY and CDR2 as FYNNEI. V lost 5 bases to trimming and J lost 8 bases, with 15 bases between them. The CDR3 sequence is 14 residues long. The CDR3 loop reads CASSFRQGREKLFF. The CDR3 DNA sequence: TGTGCCAGCAGTTTTCGTCAGGGTCGGGAAAAACTGTTTTTT.

On this clonotype itself: A much larger clone is a single base away; this may be a read error. The chain uses TRBV6-1 and TRBJ2-7, with D possibly being TRBD2 (5 bases). Gene TRBJ2-1 matches the end of the DNA better, so the J call may be wrong. Germline CDR1 and CDR2: MNHNS and SASEGT. The CDR3 loop spans 15 amino acids. DNA for the CDR3: TGTGCCAGCAGTGAAACGGCGGGCCTTTCCTACGAGCAGTTCTTC. The encoded protein is CASSETAGLSYEQFF.

This clonotype was seen more than once but under ten times. The rearrangement joins TRBV6-1 to TRBJ2-7; 10 nucleotides agree with TRBD2. The CDR3 contains 14 residues. With 8 bases clipped from V and 2 bases from J, the junction kept 6 bases outside the gene matches. Germline CDR1 MNHNS, CDR2 SASEGT. CDR3 nucleotides: TGTGCCAGCGGCAAGCGGGAGGGCCCCTACGAGCAGTACTTC. Protein product: CASGKREGPYEQYF.

The chain is built from TRBV27 and TRBJ2-1, with D tentatively TRBD2 (5 bases). Germline loops: CDR1 MNHEY, CDR2 SMNVEV (reference sequence). The CDR3 consists of 14 residues. Trimming pared 8 bases from V and 1 base from J, leaving 12 bases between. CDR3 sequence: CASAYGGSYNEQFF. The CDR3 nucleotides read TGTGCCAGCGCCTATGGCGGGTCCTACAATGAGCAGTTCTTC.

The chain links TRBV7-6 to TRBJ2-6; D call uncertain. Trimming shortened V by 6 bases and J by 2 bases, and 14 bases separated the two germline ends. This CDR3 spans 16 amino acids. Germline CDR1 reads SGHVS; CDR2 reads FNYEAQ. The chain's CDR3 is CASSPAVLTGANVLTF. The CDR3 nucleotides read TGTGCCAGCAGTCCCGCGGTACTGACTGGGGCCAACGTCCTGACTTTC.

This clonotype was seen many times. This rearrangement joins TRBV3-1 to TRBJ2-5; TRBD1 is a possible D gene (6 bases). V was pared by 0 bases and J by 6 bases, with 17 bases between. The V gene's germline CDR1 is LGHDT and CDR2 YNNKEL (reference sequence). The CDR3 has 16 amino acids. In DNA, the CDR3 is TGTGCCAGCAGCCAAGACCAGGGACACTTCGGGAAGACCCAGTACTTC. Translating it yields CASSQDQGHFGKTQYF.

This chain connects TRBV11-1 to TRBJ1-4; a possible D gene is TRBD1 (5 bases). The CDR3 is made up of 17 amino acids. Trimming removed 5 bases from V and 5 bases from J, with 21 bases in between. Germline CDR1 is SGHAT and CDR2 is FQDESV (reference sequence). The CDR3 is CASSLLRGEVRNEKLFF. The CDR3 DNA follows: TGTGCCAGCAGCCTCCTACGAGGGGAGGTGAGAAATGAAAAACTGTTTTTT.

This clonotype came up many times. The CDR3 region has the DNA TGTGCCAGCAGCCAGAGGGGTGGAAATGAAAAACTGTTTTTT. Residues: CASSQRGGNEKLFF. The chain links TRBV3-1 to TRBJ1-4; TRBD1 is a possible D gene (5 bases). Trimming removed 3 bases at V and 5 bases at J, with 10 bases between. The CDR3 is made up of 14 amino acids. The germline CDR1 and CDR2 sequences are LGHDT and YNNKEL (reference sequence).

This clonotype appeared a few times. V usage is TRBV20-1 and J usage is TRBJ2-1; D uncertain. This CDR3 comprises 14 residues. Germline assignment: CDR1 DFQATT and CDR2 SNEGSKA (reference sequence). Trimming cost V 2 bases and J 1 base, with 9 bases left between them. CDR3 bases: TGCAGTGCTAGACCAAGTGGGTCCTACAATGAGCAGTTCTTC. Protein sequence: CSARPSGSYNEQFF.

The V gene is TRBV7-8, the J gene TRBJ2-1; no clear D gene. Per germline, CDR1 SGHVS and CDR2 FQNEAQ. The V end was cut by 4 bases, the J end by 4 bases, with 17 bases between. The CDR3 extends over 16 amino acids. CDR3 region: CASSSPGGARYNEQFF. CDR3 nucleotides: TGTGCCAGCAGCTCCCCTGGCGGTGCTAGATACAATGAGCAGTTCTTC.